Below, 4 T cell receptor beta chains from the same sample are listed, as sequenced in a study of T-cell reconstitution after alpha-beta-depleted transplantation in children listed by TCRdb under 2016. Libraries were built with PCR. TCRdb records Illumina HiSeq 2500 as the sequencer. To normalize quantification of the TCRbeta repertoire, the TCR libraries were built with molecular barcoding that relied on unique molecular identifiers. TCRdb itself trimmed the public reads at Q25 with fastp, ran MiXCR and retained productive beta chains. Each record represents a unique CDR3 protein, reported with the most common genes and DNA among its rows. A total of hundreds of thousands of distinct CDR3 sequences appear in this sample, about 24% of them only once. About 5% of the sample belongs to the ten largest clones. Read against the paper, the sample's treatment or condition label means: allogeneic hematopoietic cell transplantation with graft depleted of TCRalphabeta T cells and CD19 B cells.

The sample consisted of PBMCs, mostly from graft donor cells, taken 360 days after TCRalphabeta/CD19-depleted stem cell transplant. The receptor set was obtained from a female patient between 2 and 15 years old who had a stem cell transplant for congenital amegakaryocytic thrombocytopenia, so the T cells may come from the graft donor.

The chain couples TRBV5-1 to TRBJ2-3; D gene ambiguous. The CDR3 spans 17 residues. Trimming removed 1 base from V and 2 bases from J, with 17 bases in between. CDR1 and CDR2 (germline): SGHRS, YFSETQ. The CDR3 protein is CASSLTSSQHPTDTQYF. The CDR3 nucleotides are TGCGCCAGCAGCTTGACGAGTTCCCAGCACCCCACAGATACGCAGTATTTT. Looking up the rest from reference TRBV5-1 and TRBJ2-3 gives the full variable domain: KAGVTQTPRYLIKTRGQQVTLSCSPISGHRSVSWYQQTPGQGLQFLFEYFSETQRNKGNFPGRFSGRQFSNSRSEMNVSTLELGDSALYLCASSLTSSQHPTDTQYFGPGTRLTVL.

The rearrangement joins TRBV20-1 to TRBJ1-3; D remains ambiguous. In germline, CDR1 is DFQATT, CDR2 SNEGSKA (reference sequence). The CDR3 runs to 13 residues. V lost 3 bases to trimming and J lost 0 bases, with 6 bases between them. The CDR3 sequence: CSARRGSGNTIYF. The DNA of the CDR3 is TGCAGTGCTAGGCGGGGCTCTGGAAACACCATATATTTT.

This clonotype was counted only a few times. V and J are TRBV2 and TRBJ2-3; maybe TRBD2 (5 bases). V was shortened by 1 base and J by 0 bases, with 14 bases between the two germline ends. The CDR3 contains 17 residues. Germline CDR1 reads SNHLY; CDR2 reads FYNNEI. CDR3 sequence reads: CASSEDASIFSTDTQYF. CDR3 sequence (DNA): TGTGCCAGCAGTGAAGATGCTAGCATCTTTAGCACAGATACGCAGTATTTT.

This chain joins TRBV20-1 and TRBJ2-3; 9 bases fit TRBD2. The germline CDR1 and CDR2 sequences are DFQATT and SNEGSKA (reference sequence). The CDR3 runs to 13 residues. The CDR3 spells CSARLAGTDTQYF. The CDR3 DNA is TGCAGCGCCAGACTAGCGGGCACAGATACGCAGTATTTT.